This T cell receptor beta chain was sequenced in a study of T cells in Graves' hyperthyroidism and ophthalmopathy. Germline CDR1 DFQATT, CDR2 SNEGSKA (reference sequence). CDR3 length: 14 amino acids. Germline trimming cut 5 bases from V and 5 bases from J; bases unmatched to any gene: 8. There were TCR beta CDR3 regions amplified from RNA transcripts. TCR CDR3 underwent first-round RT-PCR with the HTBI primer set. TCRdb fed the multiplex PCR reads into MiXCR, producing one record per CDR3 protein. The profile covers 660,000 or so distinct CDR3 sequences, with about 45% appearing a single time and approximately 7.2% taken by the ten largest. Whole-study results and caveats: Most thyroid clonotypes expanded above 0.001 appeared in blood too.

This clonotype was seen at least ten times. Its specificity is unknown. Clinical symptoms, serum thyroxine, TRAb, thyroid ultrasound and orbital computed tomography informed diagnoses. V is TRBV20-1 and J is TRBJ2-5; 10 nucleotides match TRBD1. What was sequenced was peripheral blood or thyroid tissue (not recorded which). The sequence was collected from an adult man with Graves' disease, either hyperthyroidism or ophthalmopathy (not recorded which). CDR3 sequence (DNA): TGCAGTGCTTCGAGACAGGGGGCGGTGGAGACCCAGTACTTC. Amino acids: CSASRQGAVETQYF.